The 12 T cell receptor beta chains below come from one sample, sequenced in a study of T cells expressing NK-cell markers (dated by TCRdb to 2018 to 2021). The library relied on 5' RACE. The sequencing machine was an Illumina HiSeq 2000. Once TCRdb had reprocessed the reads, it stored one entry per CDR3 protein sequence and supplied no DNA. The table held for this sample gives about 380,000 distinct CDR3 sequences. Of the sample, around 5.2% is held by the ten largest clones. Material for sequencing was blood T cells: a sorted CD56 or NKG2C T cell subset, CD4+ or CD8+ T cells, or bulk PBMC T cells (not recorded which). The receptors derive from a man aged 18 to 69 in good health.

The rearrangement joins TRBV6-5 to TRBJ2-6. The CDR3 sequence is 18 residues long. Germline V gene lookup returns CDR1 MNHEY and CDR2 SVGAGI. The CDR3: CASSYSTSLGSRANVLTF.

The chain uses TRBV7-6 and TRBJ1-1; TCRdb's D call of TRBD1 is untestable without DNA. The CDR3 is 15 amino acids. The germline gives CDR1 SGHVS, CDR2 FNYEAQ. CDR3 sequence: CASSTGQGAGTEAFF.

V is TRBV7-9 and J is TRBJ2-7; TCRdb selects TRBD1, and the lack of DNA leaves this call unchecked. The CDR3 loop spans 14 amino acids. Per the germline V gene, CDR1 is SEHNR and CDR2 is FQNEAQ (reference sequence). CDR3 in amino acids: CASSSGQGFNEQYF.

The chain couples TRBV29-1 to TRBJ2-3; TCRdb's D call, TRBD1, is unchecked because there is no DNA. CDR1 and CDR2 (germline): SQVTM, ANQGSEA. The CDR3 covers 13 residues. The CDR3 loop reads CSIGQGHTDTQYF.

J is TRBJ1-6 and V is TRBV2; TCRdb names TRBD1, which stays unverified in the absence of DNA. This CDR3 has 14 amino acids. Germline assignment: CDR1 SNHLY and CDR2 FYNNEI. CDR3 sequence reads: CAGASEGRNSPLHF.

V gene TRBV6-5 combines with J gene TRBJ1-2; the D call of TRBD1 rests on TCRdb alone, since no DNA is present to check it. This CDR3 contains 16 residues. Germline CDR1 MNHEY, CDR2 SVGAGI. The CDR3 is CASSYSAGQGTYGYTF.

The chain couples TRBV15 to TRBJ2-3. CDR1 and CDR2 (germline): LNHNV, YYDKDF (reference sequence). This CDR3 has 14 amino acids. The CDR3 reads CATSRDAFTDTQYF.

The genes are TRBV6-1 and TRBJ2-1; there is no DNA to check the TCRdb D call of TRBD1. The CDR3 is 14 amino acids. Germline lookup yields CDR1 MNHNS and CDR2 SASEGT. CDR3: CASKTGTGWYEQFF.

This rearrangement joins TRBV11-2 to TRBJ1-2. Germline values: CDR1 SGHAT, CDR2 FQNNGV. This CDR3 has 12 residues. CDR3 loop: CASSLHTYGYTF.

The V call is TRBV11-2, the J call TRBJ2-1; the D call of TRBD2 rests on TCRdb alone, since no DNA is present to check it. Germline V gene sequence: CDR1 SGHAT, CDR2 FQNNGV. This CDR3 has 16 residues. Here the CDR3 reads CASSLRTSSIYNEQFF.

The V and J genes are TRBV11-1 and TRBJ2-7; lacking DNA, the TRBD1 call made by TCRdb goes unchecked. This CDR3 spans 15 amino acids. Germline V gives CDR1 SGHAT, CDR2 FQDESV (reference sequence). CDR3 in amino acids: CASSQQGGPTYEQYF.

V gene TRBV6-5 combines with J gene TRBJ1-1; TCRdb reports TRBD1, a call that lacks DNA to check it against. The CDR3 is made up of 16 amino acids. Germline CDR1 is MNHEY and CDR2 is SVGAGI. CDR3 amino acids: CASSYEGQAMNTEAFF.